In its sample, the clone carrying this T cell receptor (beta chain) was seen a few times. Germline V gives CDR1 MDHEN, CDR2 SYDVKM. V dropped 3 bases and J dropped 4 bases, with 13 bases sitting between them. The CDR3 sequence is 15 residues long. This entry is derived from a study of blood T cell repertoires in COVID-19. As processed by the authors: For nucleated cells, counts were estimated from reference gene primer amplification. The assay was immunoSEQ multiplex PCR, and TCRdb's table has in-frame clones only and misses some. V and J calls and clone size are given by that table; D and trimming were obtained from the DNA. The sample shows under 250,000 clones, approximately 78% of them seen only once.

The V and J genes are TRBV28 and TRBJ1-5; D possibly corresponds to TRBD1 (5 bases). Sequenced: peripheral blood. The origin of this receptor is a woman aged 65 to 85 with COVID-19, enrolled during active disease. The CDR3 is CASSLGQVLNQPQHF. The CDR3 DNA is TGTGCCAGCAGTTTGGGGCAGGTCCTTAATCAGCCCCAGCATTTT.